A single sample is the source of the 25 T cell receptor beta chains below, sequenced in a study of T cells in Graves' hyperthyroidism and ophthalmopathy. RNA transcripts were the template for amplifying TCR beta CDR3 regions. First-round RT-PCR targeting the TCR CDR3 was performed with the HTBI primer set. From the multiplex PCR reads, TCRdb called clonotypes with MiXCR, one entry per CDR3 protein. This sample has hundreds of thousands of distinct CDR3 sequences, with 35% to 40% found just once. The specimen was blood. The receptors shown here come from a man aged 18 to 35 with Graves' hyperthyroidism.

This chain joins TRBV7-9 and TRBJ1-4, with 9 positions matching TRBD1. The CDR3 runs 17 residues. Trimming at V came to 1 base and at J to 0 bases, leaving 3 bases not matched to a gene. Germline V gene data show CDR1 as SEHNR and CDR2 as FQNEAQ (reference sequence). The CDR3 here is CASSLGTGGPTNEKLFF. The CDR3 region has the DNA TGTGCCAGCAGCTTAGGCACAGGGGGCCCAACTAATGAAAAACTGTTTTTT. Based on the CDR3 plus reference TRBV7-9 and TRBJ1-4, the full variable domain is DTGVSQNPRHKITKRGQNVTFRCDPISEHNRLYWYRQTLGQGPEFLTYFQNEAQLEKSRLLSDRFSAERPKGSFSTLEIQRTEQGDSAMYLCASSLGTGGPTNEKLFFGSGTQLSVL.

The CDR3 nucleotides read TGTGCCACCAGCGCGGACAGGGTGAACACTGAAGCTTTCTTT. Amino acids: CATSADRVNTEAFF. The chain couples TRBV15 to TRBJ1-1; 8 nucleotides match TRBD1. Germline loops: CDR1 LNHNV, CDR2 YYDKDF (reference sequence). This CDR3 is 14 amino acids long. The V segment lost 5 bases and the J segment 0 bases; nucleotides outside the gene matches: 2.

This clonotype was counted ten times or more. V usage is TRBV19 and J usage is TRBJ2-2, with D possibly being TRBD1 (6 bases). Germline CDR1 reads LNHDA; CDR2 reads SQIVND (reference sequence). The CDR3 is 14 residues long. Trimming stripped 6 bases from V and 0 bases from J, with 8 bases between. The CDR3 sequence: CASSPGANTGELFF. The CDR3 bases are TGTGCCAGTAGCCCAGGGGCGAACACCGGGGAGCTGTTTTTT.

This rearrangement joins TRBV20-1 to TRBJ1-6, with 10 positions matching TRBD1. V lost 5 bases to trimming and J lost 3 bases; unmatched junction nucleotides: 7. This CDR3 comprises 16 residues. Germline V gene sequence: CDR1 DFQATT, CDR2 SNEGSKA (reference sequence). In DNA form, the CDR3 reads TGCAGTGCTTGGGACAGGGGAAGAGGCTATAATTCACCCCTCCACTTT. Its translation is CSAWDRGRGYNSPLHF.

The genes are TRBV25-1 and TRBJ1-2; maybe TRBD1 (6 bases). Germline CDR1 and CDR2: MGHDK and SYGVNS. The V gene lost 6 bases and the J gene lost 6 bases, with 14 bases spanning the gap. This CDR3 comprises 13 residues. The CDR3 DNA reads TGTGCCAGCAGCTCGGGGGGGCTGAATGGCTACACCTTC. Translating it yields CASSSGGLNGYTF.

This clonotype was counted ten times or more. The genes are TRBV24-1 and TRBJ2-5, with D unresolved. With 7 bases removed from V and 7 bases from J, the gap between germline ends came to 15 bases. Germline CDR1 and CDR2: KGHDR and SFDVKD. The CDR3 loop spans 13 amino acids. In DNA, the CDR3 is TGTGCCACCAGGGGTCAAGAACCGGGGACCCAGTACTTC. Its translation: CATRGQEPGTQYF.

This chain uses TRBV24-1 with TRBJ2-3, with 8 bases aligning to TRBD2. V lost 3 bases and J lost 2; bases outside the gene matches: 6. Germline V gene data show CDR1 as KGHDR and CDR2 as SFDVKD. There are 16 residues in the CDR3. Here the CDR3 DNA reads TGTGCCACCAGTGATGGCCTAGCGGGCGACACAGATACGCAGTATTTT. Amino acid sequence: CATSDGLAGDTDTQYF.

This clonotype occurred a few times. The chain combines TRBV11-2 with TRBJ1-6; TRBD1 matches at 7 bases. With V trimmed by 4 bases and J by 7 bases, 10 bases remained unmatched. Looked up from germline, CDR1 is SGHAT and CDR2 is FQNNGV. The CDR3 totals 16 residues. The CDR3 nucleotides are TGTGCCAGCAGCTCATTAAGACAGGGTCGGAATTCACCCCTCCACTTT. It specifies CASSSLRQGRNSPLHF. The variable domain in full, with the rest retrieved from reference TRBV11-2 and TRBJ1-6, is EAGVAQSPRYKIIEKRQSVAFWCNPISGHATLYWYQQILGQGPKLLIQFQNNGVVDDSQLPKDRFSAERLKGVDSTLKIQPAKLEDSAVYLCASSSLRQGRNSPLHFGNGTRLTVT.

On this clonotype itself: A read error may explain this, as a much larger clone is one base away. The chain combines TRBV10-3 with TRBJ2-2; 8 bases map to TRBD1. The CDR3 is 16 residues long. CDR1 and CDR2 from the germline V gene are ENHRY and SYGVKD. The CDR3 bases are TGTGCCATCAGTTCAGGGGGCGCGGAGAACGCCGGGGAGCTGTTTTTT. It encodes CAISSGGAENAGELFF.

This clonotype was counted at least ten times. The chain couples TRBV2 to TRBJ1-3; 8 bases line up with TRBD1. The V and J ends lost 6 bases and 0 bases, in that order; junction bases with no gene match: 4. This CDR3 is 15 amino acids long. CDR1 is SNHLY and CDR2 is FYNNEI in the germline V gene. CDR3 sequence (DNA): TGTGCCAGCAGCCCGGGACAGGTCTCTGGAAACACCATATATTTT. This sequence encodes CASSPGQVSGNTIYF.

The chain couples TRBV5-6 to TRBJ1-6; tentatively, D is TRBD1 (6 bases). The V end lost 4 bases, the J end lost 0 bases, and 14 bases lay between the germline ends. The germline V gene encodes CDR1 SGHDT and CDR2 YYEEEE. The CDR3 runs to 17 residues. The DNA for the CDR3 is TGTGCCAGCAGCGGCCCGGACAGTAGCTCCTATAATTCACCCCTCCACTTT. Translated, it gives CASSGPDSSSYNSPLHF.

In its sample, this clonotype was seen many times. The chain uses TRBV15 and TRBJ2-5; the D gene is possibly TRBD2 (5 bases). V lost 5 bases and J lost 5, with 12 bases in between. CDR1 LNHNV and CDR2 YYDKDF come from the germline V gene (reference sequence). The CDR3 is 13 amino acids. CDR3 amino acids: CATSFYRRETQYF. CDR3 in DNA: TGTGCCACCAGCTTCTACCGGAGGGAGACCCAGTACTTC.

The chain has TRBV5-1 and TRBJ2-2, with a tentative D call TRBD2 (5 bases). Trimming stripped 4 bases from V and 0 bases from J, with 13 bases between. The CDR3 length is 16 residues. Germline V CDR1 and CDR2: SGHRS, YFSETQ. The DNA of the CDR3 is TGCGCCAGCAGCCCGGCGGCGGGCCCGAACACCGGGGAGCTGTTTTTT. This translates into CASSPAAGPNTGELFF.

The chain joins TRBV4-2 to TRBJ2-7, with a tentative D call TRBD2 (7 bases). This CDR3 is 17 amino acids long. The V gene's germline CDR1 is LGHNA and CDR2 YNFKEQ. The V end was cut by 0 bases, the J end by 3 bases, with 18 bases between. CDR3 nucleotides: TGTGCCAGCAGCCAAGACGCGGGGGCTAACAGGTTCTACGAGCAGTACTTC. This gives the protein CASSQDAGANRFYEQYF.

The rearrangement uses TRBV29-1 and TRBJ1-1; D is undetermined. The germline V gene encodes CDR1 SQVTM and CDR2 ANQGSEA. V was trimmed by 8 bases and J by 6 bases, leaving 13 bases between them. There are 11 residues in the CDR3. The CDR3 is CSLGNGPEAFF. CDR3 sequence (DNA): TGCAGCTTAGGGAACGGCCCTGAAGCTTTCTTT. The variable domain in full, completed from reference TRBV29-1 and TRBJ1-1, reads SAVISQKPSRDICQRGTSLTIQCQVDSQVTMMFWYRQQPGQSLTLIATANQGSEATYESGFVIDKFPISRPNLTFSTLTVSNMSPEDSSIYLCSLGNGPEAFFGQGTRLTVV.

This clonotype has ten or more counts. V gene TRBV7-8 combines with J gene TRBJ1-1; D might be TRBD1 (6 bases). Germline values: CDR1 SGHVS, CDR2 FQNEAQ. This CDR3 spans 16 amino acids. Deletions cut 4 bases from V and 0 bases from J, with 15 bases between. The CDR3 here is CASSYQTGRLNTEAFF. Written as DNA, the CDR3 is TGTGCCAGCAGCTACCAAACAGGGAGGCTGAACACTGAAGCTTTCTTT.

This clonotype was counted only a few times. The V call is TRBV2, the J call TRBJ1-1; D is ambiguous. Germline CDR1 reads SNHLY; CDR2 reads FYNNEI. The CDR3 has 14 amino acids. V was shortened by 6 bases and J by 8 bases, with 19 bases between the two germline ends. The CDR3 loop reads CASSLGLNSPEAFF. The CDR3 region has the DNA TGTGCCAGCAGCCTGGGGTTGAACTCCCCCGAAGCTTTCTTT.

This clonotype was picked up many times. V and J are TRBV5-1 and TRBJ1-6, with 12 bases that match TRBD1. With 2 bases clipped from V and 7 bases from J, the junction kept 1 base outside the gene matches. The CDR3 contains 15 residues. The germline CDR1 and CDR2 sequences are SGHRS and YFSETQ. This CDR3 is CASSFGTGGNSPLHF. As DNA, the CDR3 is TGCGCCAGCAGCTTTGGGACAGGGGGCAATTCACCCCTCCACTTT. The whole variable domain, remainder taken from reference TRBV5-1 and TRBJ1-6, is KAGVTQTPRYLIKTRGQQVTLSCSPISGHRSVSWYQQTPGQGLQFLFEYFSETQRNKGNFPGRFSGRQFSNSRSEMNVSTLELGDSALYLCASSFGTGGNSPLHFGNGTRLTVT.

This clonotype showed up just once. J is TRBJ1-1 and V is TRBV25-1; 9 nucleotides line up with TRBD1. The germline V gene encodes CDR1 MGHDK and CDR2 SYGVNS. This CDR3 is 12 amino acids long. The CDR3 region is CAIQGANTEAFF. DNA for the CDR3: TGTGCTATACAGGGGGCGAACACTGAAGCTTTCTTT.

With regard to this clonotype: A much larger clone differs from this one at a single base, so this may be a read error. CDR3 sequence (DNA): TGCAGTGCTAGGCCCCGGGAGACCCAGCACTTC. This translates into CSARPRETQHF. The gene calls are TRBV20-1 and TRBJ2-5; tentatively, D is TRBD2 (6 bases). The CDR3 length is 11 residues. Germline V gene data show CDR1 as DFQATT and CDR2 as SNEGSKA (reference sequence).

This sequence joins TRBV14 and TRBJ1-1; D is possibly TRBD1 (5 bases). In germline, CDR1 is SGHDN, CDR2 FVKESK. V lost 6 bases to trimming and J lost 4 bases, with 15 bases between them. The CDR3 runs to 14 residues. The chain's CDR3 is CASSPRDLSTEAFF. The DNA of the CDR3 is TGTGCCAGCAGTCCCAGGGATTTGAGCACTGAAGCTTTCTTT.

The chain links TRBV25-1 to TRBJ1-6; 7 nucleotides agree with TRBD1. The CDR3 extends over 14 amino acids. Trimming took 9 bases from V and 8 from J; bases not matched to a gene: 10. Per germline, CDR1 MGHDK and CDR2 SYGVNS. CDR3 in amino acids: CASATTGLDSPLHF. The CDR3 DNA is TGTGCCAGTGCTACGACAGGGTTGGATTCACCCCTCCACTTT.

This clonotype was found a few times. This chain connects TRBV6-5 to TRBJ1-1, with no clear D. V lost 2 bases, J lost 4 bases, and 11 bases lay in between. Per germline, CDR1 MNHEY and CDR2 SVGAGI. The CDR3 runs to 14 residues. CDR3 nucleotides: TGTGCCAGCAGTTACCTAAATGGTGGCACTGAAGCTTTCTTT. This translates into CASSYLNGGTEAFF.

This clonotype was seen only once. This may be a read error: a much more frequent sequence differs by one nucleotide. The CDR3 DNA is TGTGCCAGCGGCTTATCATCCGAAGAGACCCAGTACTTC. Translating gives CASGLSSEETQYF. The chain combines TRBV7-9 with TRBJ2-5; D remains ambiguous. The CDR3 totals 13 residues. Germline lookup yields CDR1 SEHNR and CDR2 FQNEAQ (reference sequence). Variable domain in full (rest from reference TRBV7-9 and TRBJ2-5): DTGVSQNPRHKITKRGQNVTFRCDPISEHNRLYWYRQTLGQGPEFLTYFQNEAQLEKSRLLSDRFSAERPKGSFSTLEIQRTEQGDSAMYLCASGLSSEETQYFGPGTRLLVL.

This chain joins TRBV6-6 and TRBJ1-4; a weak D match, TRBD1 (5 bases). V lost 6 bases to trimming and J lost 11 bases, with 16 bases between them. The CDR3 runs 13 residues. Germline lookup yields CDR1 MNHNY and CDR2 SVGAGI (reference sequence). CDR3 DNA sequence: TGTGCCAGCAGACTCTTGACAGATCGGAAACTGTTTTTT. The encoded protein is CASRLLTDRKLFF.